This T cell receptor beta chain was retrieved from a study of T-cell memory formation after mild COVID-19 (dated by TCRdb to about 2021). About the full investigation: Most TCR sequence clusters were specific to one of the two donors. In a couple of donors, T-cell clones that expanded and contracted after mild COVID-19 were followed by sequencing TCRalpha and TCRbeta repertoires longitudinally. The cohort was made up of two young adult volunteers, one female and one male, who were previously healthy. What the authors observed across the whole study: Contracting CD4+ clones appeared mostly in the CM and EM memory subsets, whereas CD8+ clones were enriched in EMRA. From day 15 to 85, contracting clones showed balanced CD4/CD8 phenotypes, whereas a second wave of clones that expanded from day 15 to 37 leaned towards CD4+. SARS-CoV-2 specificity of the second-wave clones peaking on day 37 was not confirmed. Some responding clones were detected in pre-infection memory, which suggested that pre-existing cross-reactive memory T cells had joined the SARS-CoV-2 response. The study covered only two mild cases, and larger cohorts including severe cases with pre-infection samples were considered necessary.

Measured from the cysteine to the phenylalanine, the CDR3 is 16 residues long. Only CDR3 DNA is held: 48 bases, read in frame from base 1. CDR1 and CDR2, looked up from the germline V gene, are SGHRS and YFSETQ. V drops 2 bases and J drops 1 base, leaving 15 bases in between. This clonotype was observed a few times. Its recognized antigen is unknown. Per-base qualities were not stored, and no clone one base away is much larger. Ficoll-Paque density gradient centrifugation was the method used to isolate PBMCs. Sequenced using an Illumina NovaSeq 6000. Using 5'RACE with constant-segment primers, TCRalpha and TCRbeta cDNA libraries were constructed, with sample barcodes and unique molecular identifiers added in the process. RNA was extracted from every sample with Trizol reagent. Amplification of the libraries took two PCR steps, and the second step added a second sample barcode plus Illumina TruSeq adapters. Sequencing of libraries was performed on an Illumina NovaSeq with 2 x 150 bp paired-end reads. The study's processing was this. Reads were demultiplexed and collapsed into UMI-guided consensus sequences with migec v1.2.7. Using mixcr v2.1.11, UMI consensuses were aligned to TRA and TRB V and J templates and then assembled into clonotypes. Expanded or contracted clonotypes were those called significant by both edgeR and NoisET, with noise models trained on biological replicates. For edgeR calls, the cutoffs were a false discovery rate-adjusted p below 0.01 and a log2 fold-change threshold of 1. PCA with hierarchical clustering of max-normalized trajectories of the 1000 most abundant clonotypes was used as exploratory dynamics analysis. The CD4 or CD8 phenotype of responding clones was assigned using the separately sequenced CD4+ and CD8+ repertoires. TCRdb redid the processing of the public reads, applying fastp at Q25 and MiXCR, and retained in-frame beta chains. Under each unique CDR3 protein, matching rows form one entry showing the most common genes and DNA. The V and J calls here are based on TCRdb, not the publication. For this sample the table gives roughly 250,000 distinct CDR3 sequences, of which 16% were detected only once. The ten largest make up around 23% of the sample.

This TCR came from a man aged 18-30 years who had mild COVID-19 (a few samples of this study predate the infection). The sample titles of this study are shuffled in the database, so cell type and time point are left out; the donor was told from shared clones. This chain joins TRBV5-1 to TRBJ2-5, with the D gene not clear enough to name. The source material was PBMCs or a T cell subset sorted from them (not recorded which). CDR3 loop: CASSLFLGPSQETQYF. The sequence in DNA is TGCGCCAGCAGCTTATTCCTGGGCCCTTCCCAAGAGACCCAGTACTTC.